This T cell receptor beta chain was obtained from a study of OX40 agonist ivuxolimab in advanced cancers. Overall study results and limits: Clonal expansion was among the lowest in partial responders at 0.1-3.0 mg/kg, especially CD8+.

As regards this clone: Its antigen is still unknown.

Germline CDR1 and CDR2: LNHDA and SQIVND (reference sequence). CDR3 length equals 16 residues. The V gene lost 2 bases and the J gene lost 1 base, with 12 bases spanning the gap. Libraries were prepared by immunoSEQ multiplex PCR; TCRdb keeps only in-frame clonotypes and omits some of them. The table includes fewer than 85,000 clones, about nine tenths detected once. This chain joins TRBV19 and TRBJ1-3; a possible D gene is TRBD1 (5 bases). The receptor was isolated from an adult with an advanced solid tumor such as melanoma, head and neck, liver or kidney cancer. This sample comprised CD4+ or CD8+ T cells sorted from blood, obtained in a trial of the OX40 agonist ivuxolimab. The DNA of the CDR3 is TGTGCCAGTAGTATACCCCCCGGGGGATCTGGAAACACCATATATTTT. Translating gives CASSIPPGGSGNTIYF.